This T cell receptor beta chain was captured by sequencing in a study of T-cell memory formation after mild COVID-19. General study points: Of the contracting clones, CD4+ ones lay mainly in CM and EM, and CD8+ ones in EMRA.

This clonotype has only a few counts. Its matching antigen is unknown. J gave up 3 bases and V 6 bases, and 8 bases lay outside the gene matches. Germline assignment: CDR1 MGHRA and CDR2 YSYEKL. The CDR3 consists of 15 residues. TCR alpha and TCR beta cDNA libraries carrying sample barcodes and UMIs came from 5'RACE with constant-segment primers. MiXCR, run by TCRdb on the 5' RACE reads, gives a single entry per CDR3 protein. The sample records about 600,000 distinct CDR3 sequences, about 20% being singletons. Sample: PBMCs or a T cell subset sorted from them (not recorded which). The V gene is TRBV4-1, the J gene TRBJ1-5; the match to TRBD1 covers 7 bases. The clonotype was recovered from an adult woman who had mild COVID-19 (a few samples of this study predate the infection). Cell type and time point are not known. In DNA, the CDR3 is TGCGCCAGCAGACGACAGGGAGGGGACAATCAGCCCCAGCATTTT. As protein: CASRRQGGDNQPQHF.